The clone carrying this T cell receptor (beta chain) was seen a single time. This entry belongs to a study of blood T cell repertoires in COVID-19. Study details: From T cells, B-cell-depleted T cells, or PBMCs came the material, which was cDNA or gDNA.

Seattle patients were enrolled while actively infected and followed longitudinally. The CDR3 spans 15 residues. The germline V gene encodes CDR1 SGHTA and CDR2 FQGTGA. V was clipped by 4 bases and J by 7 bases; unmatched bases: 9. The table came from immunoSEQ multiplex PCR; TCRdb's copy has only in-frame clones and leaves some out. The repertoire includes 200,000 to 250,000 clones, 85% to 90% of them detected once, and roughly 2.6% sits in the top ten. The chain joins TRBV7-3 to TRBJ2-1; 8 bases are shared with TRBD1. The sequence derives from a young man with COVID-19, enrolled during active disease. Sequencing input: peripheral blood. The CDR3 bases are TGTGCCAGCAGCTGGACAGGGCCCCAGGGAAATGAGCAGTTCTTC. It codes for CASSWTGPQGNEQFF.